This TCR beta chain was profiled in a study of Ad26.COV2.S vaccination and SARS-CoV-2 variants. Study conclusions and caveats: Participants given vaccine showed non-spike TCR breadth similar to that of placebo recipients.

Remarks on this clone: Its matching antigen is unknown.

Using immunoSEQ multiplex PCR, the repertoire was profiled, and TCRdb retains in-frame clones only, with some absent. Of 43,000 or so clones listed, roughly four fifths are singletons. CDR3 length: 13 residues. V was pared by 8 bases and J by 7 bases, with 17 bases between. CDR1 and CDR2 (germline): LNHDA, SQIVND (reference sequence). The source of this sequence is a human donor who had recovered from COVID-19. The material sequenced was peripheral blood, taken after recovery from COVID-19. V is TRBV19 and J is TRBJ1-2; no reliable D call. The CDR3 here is CASLGGDGGGYTF. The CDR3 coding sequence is TGTGCCAGTTTAGGTGGGGATGGTGGTGGCTACACCTTC. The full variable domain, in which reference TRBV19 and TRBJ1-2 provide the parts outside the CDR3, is DGGITQSPKYLFRKEGQNVTLSCEQNLNHDAMYWYRQDPGQGLRLIYYSQIVNDFQKGDIAEGYSVSREKKESFPLTVTSAQKNPTAFYLCASLGGDGGGYTFGSGTRLTVV.